Below, one T cell receptor beta chain is given with its context. What it binds is not known. One end of the junction does not line up with germline, which may come from a read error. The CDR3 is 15 amino acids. From germline, CDR1 is SGHTA and CDR2 FQGNSA. This specimen comes from a study of blood T cells in healthy people across ages. Study-wide results and caveats: Shifts in expanded clonotypes may have been confounded by donor CMV status, which was unknown. Researchers said unsorted PBMCs prevented a conclusive naive versus antigen-experienced comparison.

Combining a sample-barcoded 5' primer with a J-beta primer mix, a second PCR ran for about 6 to 12 cycles. No fewer than 3 million CDR3-containing paired-end reads came from each sample. One entry per CDR3 protein, called by TCRdb with MiXCR from the 5' RACE reads. The sample shows a few hundred thousand distinct CDR3 sequences, 25% to 30% of them seen only once. The genes are TRBV7-2 and TRBJ2-5; D is ambiguous. The sample consisted of blood. The receptor's source is a woman aged 70-85 years in good health. The CDR3 bases are TGTGCCAGCAGCTCACAGTCAGCAGTAGGAGAGACCCTGTACTTC. Residues: CASSSQSAVGETLYF.